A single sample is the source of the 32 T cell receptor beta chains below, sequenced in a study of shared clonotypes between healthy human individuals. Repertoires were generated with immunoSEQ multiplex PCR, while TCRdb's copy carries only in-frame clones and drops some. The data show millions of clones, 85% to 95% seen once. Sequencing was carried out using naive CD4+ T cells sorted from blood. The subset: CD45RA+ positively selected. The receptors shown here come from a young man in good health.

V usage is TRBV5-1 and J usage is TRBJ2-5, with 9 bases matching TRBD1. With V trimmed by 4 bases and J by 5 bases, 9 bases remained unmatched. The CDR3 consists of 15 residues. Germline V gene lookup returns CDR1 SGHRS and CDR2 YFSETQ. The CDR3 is CASSPRTGGAETQYF. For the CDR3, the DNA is TGCGCCAGCAGCCCAAGAACAGGGGGCGCGGAGACCCAGTACTTC.

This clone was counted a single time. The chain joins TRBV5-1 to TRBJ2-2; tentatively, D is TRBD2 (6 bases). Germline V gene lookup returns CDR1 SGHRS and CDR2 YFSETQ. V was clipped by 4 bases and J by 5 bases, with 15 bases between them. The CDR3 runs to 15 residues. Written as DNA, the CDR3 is TGCGCCAGCAGCCTAGGCGGGGTAGTGACCGGGGAGCTGTTTTTT. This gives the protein CASSLGGVVTGELFF.

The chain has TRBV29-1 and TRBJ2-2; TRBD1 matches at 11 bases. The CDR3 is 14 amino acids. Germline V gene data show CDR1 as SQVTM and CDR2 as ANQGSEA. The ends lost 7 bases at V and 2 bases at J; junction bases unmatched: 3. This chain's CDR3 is CSGRTGGNTGELFF. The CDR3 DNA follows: TGCAGCGGACGGACAGGGGGCAACACCGGGGAGCTGTTTTTT.

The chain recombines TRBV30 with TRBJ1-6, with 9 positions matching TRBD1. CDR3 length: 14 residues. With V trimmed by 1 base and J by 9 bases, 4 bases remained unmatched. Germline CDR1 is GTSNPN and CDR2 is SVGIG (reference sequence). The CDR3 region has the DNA TGTGCCTGGAGTGGGACAGGGGCAGGTTCACCCCTCCACTTT. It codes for CAWSGTGAGSPLHF.

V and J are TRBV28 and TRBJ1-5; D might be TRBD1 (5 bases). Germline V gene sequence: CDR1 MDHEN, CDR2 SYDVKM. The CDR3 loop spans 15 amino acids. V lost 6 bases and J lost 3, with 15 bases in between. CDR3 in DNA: TGTGCCAGCAGGCCCTCCGGGGGTTTCAATCAGCCCCAGCATTTT. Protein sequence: CASRPSGGFNQPQHF. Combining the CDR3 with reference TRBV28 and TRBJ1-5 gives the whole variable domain DVKVTQSSRYLVKRTGEKVFLECVQDMDHENMFWYRQDPGLGLRLIYFSYDVKMKEKGDIPEGYSVSREKKERFSLILESASTNQTSMYLCASRPSGGFNQPQHFGDGTRLSIL.

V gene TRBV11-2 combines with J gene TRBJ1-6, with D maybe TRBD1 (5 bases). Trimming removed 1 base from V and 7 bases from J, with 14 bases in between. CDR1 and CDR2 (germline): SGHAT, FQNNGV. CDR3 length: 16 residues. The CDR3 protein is CASSLAGRGSNSPLHF. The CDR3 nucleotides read TGTGCCAGCAGCTTAGCAGGGAGGGGAAGCAATTCACCCCTCCACTTT.

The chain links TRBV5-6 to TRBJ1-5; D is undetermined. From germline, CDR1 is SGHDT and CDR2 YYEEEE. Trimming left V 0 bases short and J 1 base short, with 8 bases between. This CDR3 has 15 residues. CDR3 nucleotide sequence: TGTGCCAGCAGCTTGGGCCAGCTAAGCAATCAGCCCCAGCATTTT. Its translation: CASSLGQLSNQPQHF.

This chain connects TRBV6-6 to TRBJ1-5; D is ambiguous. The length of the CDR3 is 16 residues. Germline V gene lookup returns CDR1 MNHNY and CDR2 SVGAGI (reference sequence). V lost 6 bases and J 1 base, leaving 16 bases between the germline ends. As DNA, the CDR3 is TGTGCCAGCAGCCCAAGCGACCGCGTAAGCAATCAGCCCCAGCATTTT. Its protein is CASSPSDRVSNQPQHF.

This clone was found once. The CDR3 loop is CASSQGGSFAGELFF. CDR3 coding DNA: TGTGCCAGCAGCCAAGGGGGGAGCTTCGCCGGGGAGCTGTTTTTT. The chain has TRBV14 and TRBJ2-2; either TRBD1 or TRBD2 may fit D (5 bases each). In germline, CDR1 is SGHDN, CDR2 FVKESK. The CDR3 spans 15 residues. V was clipped by 1 base and J by 6 bases, with 12 bases between them.

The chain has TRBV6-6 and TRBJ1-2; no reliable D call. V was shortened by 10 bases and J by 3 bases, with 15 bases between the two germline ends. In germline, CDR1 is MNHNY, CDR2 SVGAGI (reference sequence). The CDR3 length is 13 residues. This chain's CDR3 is CATASRLYYGYTF. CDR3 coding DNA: TGTGCCACCGCCAGTAGACTTTACTATGGCTACACCTTC.

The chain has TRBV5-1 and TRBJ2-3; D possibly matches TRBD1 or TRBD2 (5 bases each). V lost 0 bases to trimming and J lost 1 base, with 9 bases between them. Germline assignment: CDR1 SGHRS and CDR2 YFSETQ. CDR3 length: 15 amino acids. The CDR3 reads CASSLEVGGTDTQYF. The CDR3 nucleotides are TGCGCCAGCAGCTTGGAAGTGGGGGGCACAGATACGCAGTATTTT.

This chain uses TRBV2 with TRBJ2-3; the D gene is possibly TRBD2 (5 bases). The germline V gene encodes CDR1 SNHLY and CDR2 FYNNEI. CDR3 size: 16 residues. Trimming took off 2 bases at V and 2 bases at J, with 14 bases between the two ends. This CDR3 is CASSERSGSNTDTQYF. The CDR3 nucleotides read TGTGCCAGCAGTGAAAGGTCGGGGTCAAACACAGATACGCAGTATTTT.

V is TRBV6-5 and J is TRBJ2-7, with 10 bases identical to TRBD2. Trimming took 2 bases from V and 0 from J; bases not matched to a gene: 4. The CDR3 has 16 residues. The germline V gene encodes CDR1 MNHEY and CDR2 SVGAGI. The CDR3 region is CASSYDSGRVSYEQYF. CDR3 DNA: TGTGCCAGCAGTTACGACAGCGGGAGGGTCTCCTACGAGCAGTACTTC.

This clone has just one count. The CDR3 reads CASSVNRGAGANVLTF. In nucleotides, the CDR3 is TGTGCCAGCAGCGTAAACAGGGGGGCTGGGGCCAACGTCCTGACTTTC. The V and J genes are TRBV9 and TRBJ2-6, with 8 nucleotides matching TRBD1. The CDR3 runs to 16 residues. Germline V CDR1 and CDR2: SGDLS, YYNGEE. V trimming: 1 base; J trimming: 2 bases; junction bases outside the gene matches: 2.

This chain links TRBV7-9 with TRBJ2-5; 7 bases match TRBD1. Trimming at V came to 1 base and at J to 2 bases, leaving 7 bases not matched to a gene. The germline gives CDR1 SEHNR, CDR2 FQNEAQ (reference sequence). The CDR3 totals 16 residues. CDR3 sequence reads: CASSLGQGVQQETQYF. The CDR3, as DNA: TGTGCCAGCAGCTTAGGGCAGGGGGTTCAACAAGAGACCCAGTACTTC.

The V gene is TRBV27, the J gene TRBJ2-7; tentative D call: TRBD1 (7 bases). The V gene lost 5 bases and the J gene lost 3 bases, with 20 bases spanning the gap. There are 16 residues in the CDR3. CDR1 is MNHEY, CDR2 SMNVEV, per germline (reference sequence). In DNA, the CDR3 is TGTGCCAGCAGTCCGGGCAGGGGGGTAGGGAACTACGAGCAGTACTTC. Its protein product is CASSPGRGVGNYEQYF.

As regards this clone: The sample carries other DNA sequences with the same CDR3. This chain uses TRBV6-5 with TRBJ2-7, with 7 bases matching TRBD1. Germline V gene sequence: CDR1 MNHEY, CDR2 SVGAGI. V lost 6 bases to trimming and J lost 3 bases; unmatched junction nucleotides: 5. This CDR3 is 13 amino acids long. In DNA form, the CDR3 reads TGTGCCAGCAGACGACAGGGAAGCTACGAGCAGTACTTC. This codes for CASRRQGSYEQYF.

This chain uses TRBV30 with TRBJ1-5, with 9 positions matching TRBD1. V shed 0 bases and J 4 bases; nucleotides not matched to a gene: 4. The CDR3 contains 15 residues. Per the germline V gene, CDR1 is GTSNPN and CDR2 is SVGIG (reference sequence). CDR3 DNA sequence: TGTGCCTGGAGTGTAGGGACAGGGATTAATCAGCCCCAGCATTTT. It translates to CAWSVGTGINQPQHF.

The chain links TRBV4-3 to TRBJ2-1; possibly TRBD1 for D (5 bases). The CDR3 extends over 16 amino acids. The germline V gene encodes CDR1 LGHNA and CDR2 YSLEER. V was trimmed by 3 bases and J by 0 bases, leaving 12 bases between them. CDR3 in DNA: TGCGCCAGCAGCCAGGCCCCAGGGCACTCCTACAATGAGCAGTTCTTC. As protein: CASSQAPGHSYNEQFF.

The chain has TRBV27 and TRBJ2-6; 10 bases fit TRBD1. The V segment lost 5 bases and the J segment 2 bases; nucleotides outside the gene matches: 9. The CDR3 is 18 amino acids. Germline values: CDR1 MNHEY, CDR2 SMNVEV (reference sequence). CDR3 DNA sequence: TGTGCCAGCAGTCCGCTCCCGGGACAGGGGACTGGGGCCAACGTCCTGACTTTC. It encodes CASSPLPGQGTGANVLTF.

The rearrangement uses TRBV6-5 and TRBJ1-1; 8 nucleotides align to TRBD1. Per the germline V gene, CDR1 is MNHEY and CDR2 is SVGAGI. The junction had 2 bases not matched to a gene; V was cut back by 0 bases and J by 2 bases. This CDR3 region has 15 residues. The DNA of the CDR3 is TGTGCCAGCAGTTACTCCTCAGGGGGCAACACTGAAGCTTTCTTT. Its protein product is CASSYSSGGNTEAFF.

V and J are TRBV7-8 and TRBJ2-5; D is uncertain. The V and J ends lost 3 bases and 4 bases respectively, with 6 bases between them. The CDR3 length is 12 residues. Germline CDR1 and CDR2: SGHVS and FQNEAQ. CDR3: CASSFFPETQYF. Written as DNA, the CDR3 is TGTGCCAGCAGCTTCTTCCCAGAGACCCAGTACTTC. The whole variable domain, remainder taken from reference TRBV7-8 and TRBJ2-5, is GAGVSQSPRYKVAKRGQDVALRCDPISGHVSLFWYQQALGQGPEFLTYFQNEAQLDKSGLPSDRFFAERPEGSVSTLKIQRTQQEDSAVYLCASSFFPETQYFGPGTRLLVL.

The CDR3 loop is CASSRTSGRNPDTQYF. The CDR3 region has the DNA TGTGCCAGCAGTAGGACTAGCGGGAGAAACCCAGATACGCAGTATTTT. This chain joins TRBV6-4 and TRBJ2-3, with 13 nucleotides matching TRBD2. This CDR3 spans 16 amino acids. The germline CDR1 and CDR2 sequences are MRHNA and SNTAGT. J gave up 4 bases and V 5 bases, and 6 bases lay outside the gene matches.

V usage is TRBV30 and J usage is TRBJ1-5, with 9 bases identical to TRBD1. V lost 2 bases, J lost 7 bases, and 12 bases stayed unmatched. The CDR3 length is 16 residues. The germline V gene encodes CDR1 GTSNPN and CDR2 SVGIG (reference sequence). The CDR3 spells CAWSSTRTGVGQPQHF. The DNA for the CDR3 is TGTGCCTGGAGTTCTACACGGACAGGGGTCGGACAGCCCCAGCATTTT.

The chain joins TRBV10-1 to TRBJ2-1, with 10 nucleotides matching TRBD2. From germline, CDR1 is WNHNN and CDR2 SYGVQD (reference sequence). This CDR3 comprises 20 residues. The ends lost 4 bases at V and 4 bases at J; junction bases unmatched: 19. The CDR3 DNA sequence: TGCGCCAGCAGTGCGGGGGGTCTAGCGGGAGAAGGCTGGGGTTACAATGAGCAGTTCTTC. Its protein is CASSAGGLAGEGWGYNEQFF.

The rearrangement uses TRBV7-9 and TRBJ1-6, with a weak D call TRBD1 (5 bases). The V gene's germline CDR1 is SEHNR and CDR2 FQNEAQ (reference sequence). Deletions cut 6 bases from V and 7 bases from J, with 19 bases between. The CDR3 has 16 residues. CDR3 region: CASSRDGELLNSPLHF. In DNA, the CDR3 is TGTGCCAGCAGTAGGGACGGCGAATTGTTAAATTCACCCCTCCACTTT.

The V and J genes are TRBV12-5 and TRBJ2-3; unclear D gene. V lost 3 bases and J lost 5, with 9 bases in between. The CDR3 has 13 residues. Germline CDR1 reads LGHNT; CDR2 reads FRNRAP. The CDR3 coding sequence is TGTGCTAGTGGTTTCAGCTCTGGAGATACGCAGTATTTT. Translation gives CASGFSSGDTQYF.

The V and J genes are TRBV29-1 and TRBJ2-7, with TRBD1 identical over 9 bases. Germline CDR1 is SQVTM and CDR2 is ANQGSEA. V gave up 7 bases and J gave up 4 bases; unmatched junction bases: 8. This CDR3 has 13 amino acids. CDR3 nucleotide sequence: TGCAGCGGCGTTAAGGACAGGGGATACGAGCAGTACTTC. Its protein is CSGVKDRGYEQYF.

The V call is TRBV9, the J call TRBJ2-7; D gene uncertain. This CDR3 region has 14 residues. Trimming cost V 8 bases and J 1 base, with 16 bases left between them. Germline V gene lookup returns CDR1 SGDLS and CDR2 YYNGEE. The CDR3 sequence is CASSISGVSYEQYF. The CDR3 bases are TGTGCCAGTTCAATTTCTGGTGTATCCTACGAGCAGTACTTC. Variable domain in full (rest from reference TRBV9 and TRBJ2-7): DSGVTQTPKHLITATGQRVTLRCSPRSGDLSVYWYQQSLDQGLQFLIQYYNGEERAKGNILERFSAQQFPDLHSELNLSSLELGDSALYFCASSISGVSYEQYFGPGTRLTVT.

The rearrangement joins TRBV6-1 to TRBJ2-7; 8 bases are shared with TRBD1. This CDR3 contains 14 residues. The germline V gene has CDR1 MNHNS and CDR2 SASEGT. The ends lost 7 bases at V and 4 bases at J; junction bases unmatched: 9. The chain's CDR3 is CASITTTGGYEQYF. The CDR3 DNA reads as TGTGCCAGCATCACAACTACAGGGGGGTACGAGCAGTACTTC.

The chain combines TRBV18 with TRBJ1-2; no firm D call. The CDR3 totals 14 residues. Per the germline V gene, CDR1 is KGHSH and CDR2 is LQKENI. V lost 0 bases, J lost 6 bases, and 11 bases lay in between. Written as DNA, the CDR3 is TGTGCCAGCTCACCACCGTGGGCAGACAATGGCTACACCTTC. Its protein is CASSPPWADNGYTF.

The CDR3 DNA reads as TGTGCCAGCACGGACACTGAAGCTTTCTTT. This sequence encodes CASTDTEAFF. V and J are TRBV28 and TRBJ1-1; D remains ambiguous. Trimming took off 7 bases at V and 3 bases at J, with 3 bases between the two ends. The germline V gene has CDR1 MDHEN and CDR2 SYDVKM. The CDR3 runs 10 residues. The complete variable domain, with remaining parts taken from reference TRBV28 and TRBJ1-1, reads DVKVTQSSRYLVKRTGEKVFLECVQDMDHENMFWYRQDPGLGLRLIYFSYDVKMKEKGDIPEGYSVSREKKERFSLILESASTNQTSMYLCASTDTEAFFGQGTRLTVV.